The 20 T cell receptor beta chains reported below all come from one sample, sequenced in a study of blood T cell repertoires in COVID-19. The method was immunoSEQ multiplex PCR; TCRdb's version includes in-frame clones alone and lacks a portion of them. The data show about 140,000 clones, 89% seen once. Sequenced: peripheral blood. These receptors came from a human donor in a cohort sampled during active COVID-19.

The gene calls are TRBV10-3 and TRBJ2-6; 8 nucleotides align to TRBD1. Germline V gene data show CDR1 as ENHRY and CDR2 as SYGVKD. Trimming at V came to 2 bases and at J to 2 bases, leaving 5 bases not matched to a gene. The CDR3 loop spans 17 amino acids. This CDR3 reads CAISESLRGPGANVLTF. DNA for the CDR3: TGTGCCATCAGTGAGAGCCTCAGGGGGCCTGGGGCCAACGTCCTGACTTTC.

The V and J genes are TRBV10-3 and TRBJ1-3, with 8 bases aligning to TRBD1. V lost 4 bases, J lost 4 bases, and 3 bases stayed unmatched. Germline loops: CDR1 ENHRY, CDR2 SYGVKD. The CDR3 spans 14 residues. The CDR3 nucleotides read TGTGCCATCAGTGTCCAGGGGGCGGGAAACACCATATATTTT. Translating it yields CAISVQGAGNTIYF.

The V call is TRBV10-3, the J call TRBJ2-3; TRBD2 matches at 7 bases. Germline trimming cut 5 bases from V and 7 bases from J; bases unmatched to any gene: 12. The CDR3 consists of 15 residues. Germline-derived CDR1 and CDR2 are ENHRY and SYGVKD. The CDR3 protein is CAISRTSERGHTQYF. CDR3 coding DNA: TGTGCCATCAGTAGAACTAGCGAAAGGGGTCATACGCAGTATTTT.

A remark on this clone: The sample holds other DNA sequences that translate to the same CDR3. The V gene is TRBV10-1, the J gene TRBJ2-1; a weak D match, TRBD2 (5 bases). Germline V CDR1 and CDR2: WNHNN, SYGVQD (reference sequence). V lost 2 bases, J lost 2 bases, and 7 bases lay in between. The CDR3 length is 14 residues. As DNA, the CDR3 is TGCGCCAGCAGTGAGAGCGGCCCCTACAATGAGCAGTTCTTC. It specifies CASSESGPYNEQFF.

CDR3 amino acids: CASQSGDRVHEQYF. The DNA of the CDR3 is TGTGCCAGCCAATCCGGGGACAGGGTCCACGAGCAGTACTTC. The rearrangement uses TRBV6-6 and TRBJ2-7; 9 bases match TRBD1. CDR1 is MNHNY and CDR2 is SVGAGI in the germline V gene (reference sequence). The CDR3 consists of 14 residues. The V segment lost 8 bases and the J segment 5 bases; nucleotides outside the gene matches: 10.

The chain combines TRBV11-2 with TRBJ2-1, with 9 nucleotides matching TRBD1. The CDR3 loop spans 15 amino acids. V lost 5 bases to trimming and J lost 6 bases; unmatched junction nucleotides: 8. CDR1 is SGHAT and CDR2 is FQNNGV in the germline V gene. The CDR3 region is CASSRPGQGLNEQFF. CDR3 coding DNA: TGTGCCAGCAGCAGACCGGGACAGGGACTCAATGAGCAGTTCTTC.

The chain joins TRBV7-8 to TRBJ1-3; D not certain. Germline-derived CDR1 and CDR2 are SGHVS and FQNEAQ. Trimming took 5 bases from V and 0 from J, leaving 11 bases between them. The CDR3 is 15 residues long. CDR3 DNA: TGTGCCAGCAGCCCGACACTCAGCTCTGGAAACACCATATATTTT. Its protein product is CASSPTLSSGNTIYF.

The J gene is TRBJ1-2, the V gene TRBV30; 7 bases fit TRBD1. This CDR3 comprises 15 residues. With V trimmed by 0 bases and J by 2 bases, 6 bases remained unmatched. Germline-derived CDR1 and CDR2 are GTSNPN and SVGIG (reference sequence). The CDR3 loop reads CAWSVYRGLNYGYTF. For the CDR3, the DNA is TGTGCCTGGAGTGTGTACAGGGGCCTCAACTATGGCTACACCTTC.

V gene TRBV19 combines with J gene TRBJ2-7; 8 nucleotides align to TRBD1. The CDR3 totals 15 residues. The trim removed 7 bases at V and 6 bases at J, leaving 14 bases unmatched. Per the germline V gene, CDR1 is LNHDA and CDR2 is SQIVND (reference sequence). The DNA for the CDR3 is TGTGCCAGTAATCAGGGACAGGAATTTGGCGGCGAGCAGTACTTC. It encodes CASNQGQEFGGEQYF.

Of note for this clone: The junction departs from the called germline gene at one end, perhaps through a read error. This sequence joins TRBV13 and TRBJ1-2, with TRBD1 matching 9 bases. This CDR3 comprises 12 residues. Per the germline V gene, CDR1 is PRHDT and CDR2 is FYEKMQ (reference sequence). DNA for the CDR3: TGTGCCAGCAGCCTAGGGACAGGGGGCTACACCTTC. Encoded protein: CASSLGTGGYTF.

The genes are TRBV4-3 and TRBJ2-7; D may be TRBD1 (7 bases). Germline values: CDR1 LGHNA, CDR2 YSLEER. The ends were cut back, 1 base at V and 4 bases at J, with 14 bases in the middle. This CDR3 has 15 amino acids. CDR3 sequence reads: CASSQVLAGGYEQYF. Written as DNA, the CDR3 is TGCGCCAGCAGCCAAGTTTTGGCAGGGGGGTACGAGCAGTACTTC.

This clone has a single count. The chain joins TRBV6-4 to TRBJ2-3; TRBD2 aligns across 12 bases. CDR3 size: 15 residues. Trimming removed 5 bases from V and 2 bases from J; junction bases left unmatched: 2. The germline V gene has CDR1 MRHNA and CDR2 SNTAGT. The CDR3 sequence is CASSSSGGATDTQYF. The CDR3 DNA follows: TGTGCCAGCAGTTCTAGCGGGGGGGCCACAGATACGCAGTATTTT.

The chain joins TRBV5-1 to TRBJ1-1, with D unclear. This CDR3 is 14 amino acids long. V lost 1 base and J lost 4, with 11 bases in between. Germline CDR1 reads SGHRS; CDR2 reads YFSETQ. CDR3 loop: CASSLSGSVTEAFF. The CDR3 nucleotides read TGCGCCAGCAGCTTGTCGGGGTCGGTCACTGAAGCTTTCTTT.

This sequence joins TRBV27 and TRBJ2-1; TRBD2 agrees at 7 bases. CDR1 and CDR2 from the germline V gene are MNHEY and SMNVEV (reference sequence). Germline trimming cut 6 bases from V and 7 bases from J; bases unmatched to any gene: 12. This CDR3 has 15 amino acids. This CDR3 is CASRRLSGTKNEQFF. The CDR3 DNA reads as TGTGCCAGCAGGCGGCTTTCCGGGACTAAGAATGAGCAGTTCTTC.

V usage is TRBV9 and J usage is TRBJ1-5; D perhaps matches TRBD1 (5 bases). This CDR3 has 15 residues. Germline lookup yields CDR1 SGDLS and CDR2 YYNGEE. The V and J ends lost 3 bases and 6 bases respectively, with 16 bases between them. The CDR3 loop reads CASSAHDSVSQPQHF. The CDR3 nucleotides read TGTGCCAGCAGCGCCCATGACAGTGTCTCTCAGCCCCAGCATTTT.

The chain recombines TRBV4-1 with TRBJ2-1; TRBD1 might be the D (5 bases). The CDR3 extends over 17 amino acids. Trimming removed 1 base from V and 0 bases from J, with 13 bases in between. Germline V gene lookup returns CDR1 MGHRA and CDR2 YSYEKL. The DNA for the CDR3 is TGCGCCAGCAGCCAAGGAAGGGGCGGCAGCTCCTACAATGAGCAGTTCTTC. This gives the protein CASSQGRGGSSYNEQFF.

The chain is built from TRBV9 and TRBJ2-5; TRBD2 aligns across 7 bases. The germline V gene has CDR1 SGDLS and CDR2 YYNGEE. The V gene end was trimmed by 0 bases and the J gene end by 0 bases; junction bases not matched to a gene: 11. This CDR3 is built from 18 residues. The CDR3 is CASSVGWAQRGYQETQYF. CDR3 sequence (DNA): TGTGCCAGCAGCGTAGGGTGGGCCCAGCGGGGCTACCAAGAGACCCAGTACTTC.

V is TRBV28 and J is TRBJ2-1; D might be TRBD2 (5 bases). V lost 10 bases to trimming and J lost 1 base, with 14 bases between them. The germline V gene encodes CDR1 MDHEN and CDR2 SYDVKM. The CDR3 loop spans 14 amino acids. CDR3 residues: CATLEGDSYNEQFF. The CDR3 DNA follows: TGTGCCACCCTCGAGGGTGATTCCTACAATGAGCAGTTCTTC.

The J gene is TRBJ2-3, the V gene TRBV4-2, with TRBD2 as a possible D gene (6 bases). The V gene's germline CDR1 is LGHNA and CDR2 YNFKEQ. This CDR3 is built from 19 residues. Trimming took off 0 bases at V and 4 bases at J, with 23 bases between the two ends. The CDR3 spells CASSQERGIGGGDSDTQYF. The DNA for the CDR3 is TGTGCCAGCAGCCAAGAAAGAGGAATAGGCGGCGGGGATTCAGATACGCAGTATTTT.

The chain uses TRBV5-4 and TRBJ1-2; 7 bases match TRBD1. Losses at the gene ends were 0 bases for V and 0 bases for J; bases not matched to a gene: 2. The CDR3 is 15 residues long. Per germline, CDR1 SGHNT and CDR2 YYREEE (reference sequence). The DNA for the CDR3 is TGTGCCAGCAGCTTGGGCGGGACAGCTAACTATGGCTACACCTTC. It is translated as CASSLGGTANYGYTF.